This T cell receptor (beta chain) was captured in a study of T-cell reconstitution after alpha-beta-depleted transplantation in children. Whole-study results and caveats: Newly generated T cells supplied most T-cell counts and diversity one year post-transplant.

This clonotype was observed at least ten times. Its antigen is not known. Unique molecular identifiers were used in preparing the TCRbeta library. MiXCR was run by TCRdb on the PCR reads, yielding one entry per CDR3 protein. Found here are 330,000 or so distinct CDR3 sequences, roughly 7.8% of them singletons; the top ten hold 9.1%. The sequence came from a female patient aged 2-9 years who had a stem cell transplant for Fanconi anemia, so the T cells may come from the graft donor. The specimen was peripheral blood, collected 360 days after TCRalphabeta/CD19-depleted stem cell transplant.

The CDR3 nucleotides read TGCAGTGCTTCCCAGGGACAGGGGGAGACCCAGTACTTC. Translating gives CSASQGQGETQYF. The chain has TRBV20-1 and TRBJ2-5, with TRBD1 matching 10 bases. V gave up 5 bases and J gave up 5 bases; unmatched junction bases: 5. This CDR3 spans 13 amino acids. Germline V gene sequence: CDR1 DFQATT, CDR2 SNEGSKA (reference sequence).